The 10 T cell receptor beta chains below come from one sample, sequenced in a study of blood T cell repertoires in COVID-19. Clones were sequenced by immunoSEQ multiplex PCR, and TCRdb holds only the in-frame ones, with some missing. The sample lists approximately 440,000 clones, about 90% seen once, with about 0.65% in the top ten. Input material: PBMCs or T cells enriched from blood (not recorded which). Receptors originate from a young woman who had recovered from COVID-19.

The J gene is TRBJ2-7, the V gene TRBV3-1 (or the pseudogene TRBV3-2); 8 positions agree with TRBD1. The CDR3 runs to 15 residues. Trimming took 4 bases from V and 3 from J; bases not matched to a gene: 8. Germline assignment: CDR1 LGHDT and CDR2 YNNKEL (reference sequence). CDR3: CASSPTGTGDYEQYF. CDR3 nucleotide sequence: TGTGCCAGCAGCCCGACCGGGACAGGCGACTACGAGCAGTACTTC.

V usage is TRBV6-5 and J usage is TRBJ1-2; no reliable D call. This CDR3 has 13 amino acids. Germline V gene lookup returns CDR1 MNHEY and CDR2 SVGAGI. The V and J ends lost 6 bases and 4 bases respectively, with 12 bases between them. Here the CDR3 DNA reads TGTGCCAGCAGCGGGTCATCCGGCTATGGCTACACCTTC. It yields the protein CASSGSSGYGYTF.

V gene TRBV5-1 combines with J gene TRBJ1-3, with 11 bases that match TRBD1. Trimming at V came to 3 bases and at J to 0 bases, leaving 14 bases not matched to a gene. The CDR3 length is 20 residues. CDR1 and CDR2 (germline): SGHRS, YFSETQ. CDR3 DNA: TGCGCCAGCAGCTCGCGTGGACAGGGGGCTATAGGGGTCTCTGGAAACACCATATATTTT. Translating it yields CASSSRGQGAIGVSGNTIYF. Full variable domain (missing parts from reference TRBV5-1 and TRBJ1-3): KAGVTQTPRYLIKTRGQQVTLSCSPISGHRSVSWYQQTPGQGLQFLFEYFSETQRNKGNFPGRFSGRQFSNSRSEMNVSTLELGDSALYLCASSSRGQGAIGVSGNTIYFGEGSWLTVV.

The CDR3: CATSRDPPGSPLHF. The CDR3 nucleotides read TGTGCCACCAGCAGAGATCCTCCGGGTTCACCCCTCCACTTT. V usage is TRBV15 and J usage is TRBJ1-6; no firm D call. The ends were cut back, 0 bases at V and 9 bases at J, with 9 bases in the middle. The germline gives CDR1 LNHNV, CDR2 YYDKDF (reference sequence). The CDR3 extends over 14 amino acids.

The chain joins TRBV5-4 to TRBJ2-5, with 8 nucleotides matching TRBD2. The CDR3 length is 15 residues. Losses at the gene ends were 4 bases for V and 4 bases for J; bases not matched to a gene: 9. Germline V gene sequence: CDR1 SGHNT, CDR2 YYREEE (reference sequence). DNA for the CDR3: TGTGCCAGCAGCCTCGCTAGCGGGCCTACAGAGACCCAGTACTTC. Amino acid sequence: CASSLASGPTETQYF.

The J gene is TRBJ2-5, the V gene TRBV2; D is perhaps TRBD2 (5 bases). This CDR3 is 13 amino acids long. Germline CDR1 is SNHLY and CDR2 is FYNNEI. Trimming took 5 bases from V and 2 from J, leaving 9 bases between them. CDR3 in amino acids: CASSKDSQETQYF. CDR3 sequence (DNA): TGTGCCAGCAGTAAGGACTCACAAGAGACCCAGTACTTC.

This clone has more than one count but fewer than ten. The rearrangement links TRBV18 to TRBJ1-2; perhaps TRBD1 as D (6 bases). CDR3 length: 14 residues. Trimming pared 5 bases from V and 6 bases from J, leaving 16 bases between. Germline V CDR1 and CDR2: KGHSH, LQKENI. The CDR3 nucleotides read TGTGCCAGCTCATTCTCACAGGGAGTTAATGGCTACACCTTC. Residues: CASSFSQGVNGYTF.

This chain joins TRBV7-9 and TRBJ1-2; D may be TRBD1 (6 bases). Germline lookup yields CDR1 SEHNR and CDR2 FQNEAQ (reference sequence). V was cut by 5 bases and J by 5 bases, with 21 bases left in between. The CDR3 contains 16 residues. CDR3 residues: CASSPGVGTGYYGYTF. The CDR3, as DNA: TGTGCCAGCAGCCCAGGGGTTGGCACAGGGTATTATGGCTACACCTTC.

This rearrangement joins TRBV2 to TRBJ2-5; tentatively, D is TRBD2 (5 bases). The CDR3 is made up of 16 amino acids. Trimming took off 6 bases at V and 0 bases at J, with 17 bases between the two ends. Germline V CDR1 and CDR2: SNHLY, FYNNEI. DNA of the CDR3: TGTGCCAGCAGCCCACTTAGTCCGGGGTACCAAGAGACCCAGTACTTC. It encodes CASSPLSPGYQETQYF.

Turning to this clone: Other DNA sequences in the same sample also yield this CDR3. J is TRBJ1-1 and V is TRBV27; 9 nucleotides match TRBD1. This CDR3 region has 13 residues. In germline, CDR1 is MNHEY, CDR2 SMNVEV (reference sequence). Trimming took 5 bases from V and 4 from J; bases not matched to a gene: 2. CDR3 protein: CASSPTGGTEAFF. For the CDR3, the DNA is TGTGCCAGCAGTCCGACAGGGGGCACTGAAGCTTTCTTT.